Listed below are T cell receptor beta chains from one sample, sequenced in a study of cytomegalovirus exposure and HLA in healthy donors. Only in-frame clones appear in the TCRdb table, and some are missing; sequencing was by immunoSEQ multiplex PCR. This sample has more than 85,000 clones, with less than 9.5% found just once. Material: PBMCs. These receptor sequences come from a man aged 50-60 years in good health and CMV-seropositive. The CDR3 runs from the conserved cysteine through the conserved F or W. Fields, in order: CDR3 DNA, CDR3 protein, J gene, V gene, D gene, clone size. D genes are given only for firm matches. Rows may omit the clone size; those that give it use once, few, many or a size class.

TGTGCCAGCAGCCAGGGACAGGGGACCAATCAGCCCCAGCATTTT | CASSQGQGTNQPQHF | TRBJ1-5 | TRBV4-2 | TRBD1 | few
TGTGCCAGCAGTCGGGCAGGGGTTGTTTATGGCTACACCTTC | CASSRAGVVYGYTF | TRBJ1-2 | TRBV28 | NA | few
TGTGCCAGCAGTCTACGACAGGGGGACGGGGAGCTGTTTTTT | CASSLRQGDGELFF | TRBJ2-2 | TRBV6-1 | TRBD1 | NA
TGTGCCAGCTCTTCGGGCTTCAGGGGTGGCTACACCTTC | CASSSGFRGGYTF | TRBJ1-2 | TRBV6-5 | NA | NA
TGTGCCAGCAGCTTAGTTCGCGGGAGTGTCGGGAATGAGCAGTTCTTC | CASSLVRGSVGNEQFF | TRBJ2-1 | TRBV7-6 | TRBD2 | NA
TGCAGCGTTGGGGAAAAGGGGTACACCGGGGAGCTGTTTTTT | CSVGEKGYTGELFF | TRBJ2-2 | TRBV29-1 | NA | NA
TGCGCCAGCAGCCCCCTGGGAGCGGGAGGGTACAATGAGCAGTTCTTC | CASSPLGAGGYNEQFF | TRBJ2-1 | TRBV5-1 | TRBD2 | NA
TGTGCCAGCAGTCCCCTGACAGGGATCAATGAGCAGTTCTTC | CASSPLTGINEQFF | TRBJ2-1 | TRBV5-4 | TRBD1 | few
TGTGCCAGCAGTGAAGCGCTAGGGGGTGGGAAAAACATTCAGTACTTC | CASSEALGGGKNIQYF | TRBJ2-4 | TRBV6-1 | NA | few
TGTGCCAGCAGGTCCGGGACAGCCCCCTCCTACGAGCAGTACTTC | CASRSGTAPSYEQYF | TRBJ2-7 | TRBV2 | TRBD1 | NA
TGTGCCAGCAGTTTAGGGGCTAGCGGGAGTTTCTACGAGCAGTACTTC | CASSLGASGSFYEQYF | TRBJ2-7 | TRBV28 | TRBD2 | few
TGTGCCAGCAGTGAAACTGCTGCCCAGTACTTC | CASSETAAQYF | TRBJ2-5 | TRBV25-1 | NA | NA
TGTGCCAGTATATTTGGTGCCCGGGAGAACACTGAAGCTTTCTTT | CASIFGARENTEAFF | TRBJ1-1 | TRBV19 | NA | NA
TGTGCCAGCAGCGTAGCTGGGGCCTTATACAATGAGCAGTTCTTC | CASSVAGALYNEQFF | TRBJ2-1 | TRBV9 | NA | NA
TGTGCCAGTAACGACAGGGGGAGCACGGGTGAGCAGTTCTTC | CASNDRGSTGEQFF | TRBJ2-1 | TRBV19 | TRBD1 | NA
TGTGCCATAGGGACTGCGGGACCGTACGAGCAGTACTTC | CAIGTAGPYEQYF | TRBJ2-7 | TRBV7-9 | NA | NA
TGTGCCTGTCAACGGCTGGGAGTGGCCCAAGATACGCAGTATTTT | CACQRLGVAQDTQYF | TRBJ2-3 | TRBV30 | NA | few
TGCGCCAGCAGCTCCCGACAGGGGGCGTATGGCTACACCTTC | CASSSRQGAYGYTF | TRBJ1-2 | TRBV5-1 | TRBD1 | few
TGTGCCAGCAGCTTGGACAGGGGGATCTACGAGCAGTACTTC | CASSLDRGIYEQYF | TRBJ2-7 | TRBV5-4 | TRBD1 | few
TGTGCCAGCAGCGCGACAGGGGCATTGTACTTC | CASSATGALYF | TRBJ2-7 | TRBV7-9 | TRBD1 | few
TGTGCCGTTGGGGAGTTCCTTCCTAGCGGGAGAGGTATCGATACGCAGTATTTT | CAVGEFLPSGRGIDTQYF | TRBJ2-3 | TRBV27 | TRBD2 | NA
TGTGCCACCAGCAGAGGACGGCAGGGGGCCTACGAGCAGTACTTC | CATSRGRQGAYEQYF | TRBJ2-7 | TRBV15 | TRBD1 | NA
TGCAGCGGACAGATAACAGGAAAATACGAGCAGTACTTC | CSGQITGKYEQYF | TRBJ2-7 | TRBV29-1 | NA | NA
TGCGCCAGCAGCCCTGGCGGGGTCTTGGACACTGAAGCTTTCTTT | CASSPGGVLDTEAFF | TRBJ1-1 | TRBV5-1 | NA | few
TGTGCCTGGAGTGTTCTAGACGAGCAGTTCTTC | CAWSVLDEQFF | TRBJ2-1 | TRBV30 | NA | few
TGTGCCAGCAGCTGGCGGGGGCGGGACGAGCAGTACTTC | CASSWRGRDEQYF | TRBJ2-7 | TRBV5-6 | NA | NA
TGCGCCAGCAGCTCGACTAGCGGTCCCTACGAGCAGTACTTC | CASSSTSGPYEQYF | TRBJ2-7 | TRBV5-1 | TRBD2 | few
TGTGCCAGCAGCTCTGATGGGGGCCTAAGGTCCTACGAGCAGTACTTC | CASSSDGGLRSYEQYF | TRBJ2-7 | TRBV5-4 | NA | NA
TGTGCCAGCAGCTCGCCAGCGCGGTCCTATAATTCACCCCTCCACTTT | CASSSPARSYNSPLHF | TRBJ1-6 | TRBV5-8 | NA | few
TGTGCCAGCAGTCCGGTTCCGACAGGGGCTATCTATGGCTACACCTTC | CASSPVPTGAIYGYTF | TRBJ1-2 | TRBV5-5 | TRBD1 | few
TGTGCCACCGGGTTACAGGGGACTGAAGCTTTCTTT | CATGLQGTEAFF | TRBJ1-1 | TRBV7-2 | TRBD1 | few
TGTGCCAGCAAGGGGACGGGAGGGAGCTCCTACGAGCAGTACTTC | CASKGTGGSSYEQYF | TRBJ2-7 | TRBV27 | TRBD2 | NA
TGCGCCAGCAATGGACAGGGGGCAAACTATGGCTACACCTTC | CASNGQGANYGYTF | TRBJ1-2 | TRBV10-2 | TRBD1 | few
TGTGCCTGGAGTTCCTACAGGGCACTTAACACTGAAGCTTTCTTT | CAWSSYRALNTEAFF | TRBJ1-1 | TRBV30 | NA | NA
TGCAGCGTTCATGGAGGGGGGGCGTCGGGGGAGCAGTACTTC | CSVHGGGASGEQYF | TRBJ2-5 | TRBV29-1 | NA | once
TGCGCCAGCAGTGCTGACAGGGGCGAAGCTTTCTTT | CASSADRGEAFF | TRBJ1-1 | TRBV5-1 | TRBD1 | few
TGCGCCAGCAGCTACGACAGGGGGCTTGCCACTGAAGCTTTCTTT | CASSYDRGLATEAFF | TRBJ1-1 | TRBV5-1 | TRBD1 | NA
TGCGCCATCGAGACTAGCGGGCCATACAATGAGCAGTTCTTC | CAIETSGPYNEQFF | TRBJ2-1 | TRBV10-1 | TRBD2 | NA
TGTGCCAGCAGCGGCGGACAGGGCCCCGAGACCCAGTACTTC | CASSGGQGPETQYF | TRBJ2-5 | TRBV9 | TRBD1 | NA
TGTGCCAGCAGCCAAGCAGGGTGGGGGGATACTGAAGCTTTCTTT | CASSQAGWGDTEAFF | TRBJ1-1 | TRBV14 | NA | few
TGCGCCAGCAGCTCCGGCTCGGGACTAGCGGGAGGGCGGTCCTACGAGCAGTACTTC | CASSSGSGLAGGRSYEQYF | TRBJ2-7 | TRBV5-1 | TRBD2 | NA
TGTGCCAGCAGCTCGAGGACAGCGGTCGCTAACTATGGCTACACCTTC | CASSSRTAVANYGYTF | TRBJ1-2 | TRBV7-9 | NA | NA
TGTGCCAGCAGTGGGACAGGCACAGGAGTAGGGACCTACGAGCAGTACTTC | CASSGTGTGVGTYEQYF | TRBJ2-7 | TRBV28 | TRBD1 | few
TGTGCCAGCAGTTTAGGTGGGACAGCTATTAGCAATCAGCCCCAGCATTTT | CASSLGGTAISNQPQHF | TRBJ1-5 | TRBV28 | TRBD1 | few
TGTGCCACCAGCCTGCCGGGGGGCCTGAAAGAAAAACTGTTTTTT | CATSLPGGLKEKLFF | TRBJ1-4 | TRBV15 | NA | few
TGTGCCAGCAGCAAAGTGGCCTTCGGGGGGAGATCCTACAATGAGCAGTTCTTC | CASSKVAFGGRSYNEQFF | TRBJ2-1 | TRBV21-1 | NA | few
TGCGCCAGCGCTCCTGAGATCGGCAATCAGCCCCAGCATTTT | CASAPEIGNQPQHF | TRBJ1-5 | TRBV5-1 | NA | NA
TGCGCCAGCAGCTTTGCTGCGGGTACTAGCACAGATACGCAGTATTTT | CASSFAAGTSTDTQYF | TRBJ2-3 | TRBV5-1 | NA | NA
TGCGCCAGCAGCTTAATAGGGGGCACTGAAGCTTTCTTT | CASSLIGGTEAFF | TRBJ1-1 | TRBV5-1 | NA | few
NA | CASRTGGSPGSCFF | TRBJ2-2 | TRBV28 | NA | NA
TGTGCCAGCAGCGCCAGTAGCGCTTCGAACACCGGGGAGCTGTTTTTT | CASSASSASNTGELFF | TRBJ2-2 | TRBV9 | NA | few
TGTGCCAGCAGCTTAGCGGGGACAGGGGCCAATGAGCAGTTCTTC | CASSLAGTGANEQFF | TRBJ2-1 | TRBV11-2 | TRBD1 | NA
TGTGCCAGCAGTTTAGTGTCTGGCGAAGCTTTCTTT | CASSLVSGEAFF | TRBJ1-1 | TRBV28 | NA | NA
TGTGCCAGCAGCTTAACCTACAGGGGGCTGGGTTCACCCCTCCACTTT | CASSLTYRGLGSPLHF | TRBJ1-6 | TRBV7-9 | TRBD1 | few
TGTGCCAGTAGTTCTAGGGAGTATGACTACGAGCAGTACTTC | CASSSREYDYEQYF | TRBJ2-7 | TRBV19 | NA | few
TGTGCCAGCAGCTTTGGGACTGGCCTCGATACGCAGTATTTT | CASSFGTGLDTQYF | TRBJ2-3 | TRBV11-2 | NA | few